This TCR beta chain was recovered during a study of shared clonotypes between healthy human individuals. Naive CD8 cells, CD45RO-negative and positively selected for CCR7, excluded terminally differentiated effector memory CD45RA+ cells. Produced via immunoSEQ multiplex PCR; TCRdb's table is partial and in-frame only. The sample yields some 2,000,000 clones, around 96% seen once. Per germline, CDR1 LGHNA and CDR2 YSLEER. Trimming at V came to 0 bases and at J to 3 bases, leaving 5 bases not matched to a gene. The CDR3 sequence is 17 residues long. The receptor comes from a man aged 18 to 35 in good health. Sequencing was performed on naive CD8+ T cells sorted from blood. This chain connects TRBV4-3 to TRBJ2-2, with 9 bases identical to TRBD2. The chain's CDR3 is CASSQERLADYTGELFF. CDR3 DNA: TGCGCCAGCAGCCAAGAAAGACTAGCGGATTACACCGGGGAGCTGTTTTTT.